These T cell receptor beta chains were read from a single sample in a study of OX40 agonist ivuxolimab in advanced cancers. Measured with immunoSEQ multiplex PCR; TCRdb has only the in-frame clones, and not every one. The table includes around 75,000 clones, about 91% detected once. This specimen was CD4+ or CD8+ T cells sorted from blood, taken in a trial of the OX40 agonist ivuxolimab. These receptor sequences come from an adult with an advanced solid tumor such as melanoma, head and neck, liver or kidney cancer. Both conserved end residues are part of each CDR3. Each record gives: clone size, V gene, D gene, J gene, CDR3 protein, CDR3 DNA. The D gene is left open where the match is weak. Not every row has a clone size; where given, it reads once, few, many or a size class.

-	TRBV28	TRBD2	TRBJ2-5	CASSLKREGRETQYF	TGTGCCAGCAGTTTAAAACGGGAGGGCCGAGAGACCCAGTACTTC
-	TRBV18	-	TRBJ1-1	CASSLRQVADTEAFF	TGTGCCAGCTCATTGAGACAGGTGGCGGACACTGAAGCTTTCTTT
-	TRBV7-3	TRBD1	TRBJ2-6	CASSLRQGGSLSGANVLTF	TGTGCCAGCAGCTTAAGACAGGGGGGCTCCCTCTCTGGGGCCAACGTCCTGACTTTC
-	TRBV5-6	-	TRBJ1-2	CASSLAAGYGYTF	TGTGCCAGCAGCTTGGCGGCAGGCTATGGCTACACCTTC
few	TRBV5-4	-	TRBJ2-1	CASTLDGGRSYNEQFF	TGTGCCAGCACCCTCGATGGCGGGCGGAGCTACAATGAGCAGTTCTTC
-	TRBV7-2	-	TRBJ1-1	CASSLGALNTEAFF	TGTGCCAGCAGCTTAGGCGCCTTGAACACTGAAGCTTTCTTT
-	TRBV5-5	-	TRBJ2-1	CASSLILQNYNEQFF	TGTGCCAGCAGCCTAATACTTCAGAATTACAATGAGCAGTTCTTC
few	TRBV28	-	TRBJ2-7	CATTGLDEQYF	TGTGCCACCACAGGTCTCGACGAGCAGTACTTC
-	TRBV27	-	TRBJ2-1	CASTSGATNNEQFF	TGTGCCAGCACCTCTGGGGCAACAAACAATGAGCAGTTCTTC
-	TRBV19	-	TRBJ2-1	CASSVRRTTSSSYNEQFF	TGTGCCAGTAGTGTCCGTAGAACTACATCGAGCTCCTACAATGAGCAGTTCTTC
-	TRBV5-4	-	TRBJ2-1	CASSDSSYNEQFF	TGTGCCAGTTCGGATAGCTCCTACAATGAGCAGTTCTTC
few	TRBV4-2	-	TRBJ2-7	CASSQDLVGYEQYF	TGTGCCAGCAGCCAGGACTTAGTGGGCTACGAGCAGTACTTC
few	TRBV29-1	TRBD1	TRBJ1-1	CSGQGPETEAFF	TGCAGCGGACAGGGGCCAGAGACTGAAGCTTTCTTT
-	TRBV18	-	TRBJ2-3	CASSPVPGRNRPTDTQYF	TGTGCCAGCTCACCTGTTCCCGGCCGAAACAGACCCACAGATACGCAGTATTTT
-	TRBV5-4	TRBD1	TRBJ1-4	CASSFQGASGKLFF	TGTGCCAGCAGCTTTCAGGGGGCCTCCGGGAAACTGTTTTTT
-	TRBV11-2	-	TRBJ1-1	CASSSQLWENTEAFF	TGTGCCAGCAGCTCCCAACTATGGGAGAACACTGAAGCTTTCTTT
once	TRBV5-1	TRBD1	TRBJ1-1	CASSLGDSNTEAFF	TGCGCCAGCAGCTTGGGGGACAGCAACACTGAAGCTTTCTTT
-	TRBV28	-	TRBJ2-1	CASSSRRTSEFF	TGTGCCAGCAGTTCAAGGAGGACCTCCGAGTTCTTC
-	TRBV4-2	-	TRBJ1-3	CASSQGLGGNSGNTIYF	TGTGCCAGCAGCCAAGGTCTGGGGGGAAACTCTGGAAACACCATATATTTT
-	TRBV6-5	TRBD1	TRBJ1-2	CASSLTGAVYGYTF	TGTGCCAGCAGTCTGACAGGGGCGGTCTATGGCTACACCTTC
-	TRBV5-4	TRBD1	TRBJ2-7	CASSQRDRGPSEQYF	TGTGCCAGCAGCCAAAGGGACAGGGGGCCGAGTGAGCAGTACTTC
once	TRBV6-5	TRBD1	TRBJ1-4	CAGAGQENEKLFF	TGTGCCGGCGCGGGACAGGAGAATGAAAAACTGTTTTTT
-	TRBV19	-	TRBJ1-5	CASKTDSTNQPQHF	TGTGCCAGTAAAACCGACAGCACAAATCAGCCCCAGCATTTT
once	TRBV10-3	-	TRBJ1-2	CAISVEIAGLKGYTF	TGTGCCATCAGCGTAGAAATAGCTGGGTTAAAAGGCTACACCTTC
-	TRBV29-1	-	TRBJ1-2	CSVARVKVLDGYTF	TGCAGCGTCGCCCGGGTTAAGGTTCTCGATGGCTACACCTTC
-	TRBV7-2	-	TRBJ2-7	CASSLSSRPLYF	TGTGCCAGCAGCCTAAGTAGCCGTCCTCTGTACTTC
-	TRBV5-1	-	TRBJ2-5	CASSPSVVGETQYF	TGCGCCAGCAGCCCCTCCGTCGTCGGGGAGACCCAGTACTTC
-	TRBV29-1	-	TRBJ1-4	CSVRDGSDEKLFF	TGCAGCGTCAGGGACGGATCGGATGAAAAACTGTTTTTT
-	TRBV5-1	-	TRBJ2-7	CASSPDSSYEQYF	TGCGCCAGCAGTCCGGACAGTTCCTACGAGCAGTACTTC
few	TRBV10-2	-	TRBJ1-1	CASSDGLNTEAFF	TGCGCCAGCAGCGACGGGTTGAACACTGAAGCTTTCTTT
-	TRBV5-4	TRBD1	TRBJ2-1	CASSSGGTGLGDEQFF	TGTGCCAGCAGCTCCGGGGGGACAGGGCTGGGGGATGAGCAGTTCTTC
-	TRBV28	TRBD1	TRBJ2-5	CASSSTGGAEETQYF	TGTGCCAGCAGTTCCACAGGGGGCGCGGAGGAGACCCAGTACTTC
-	TRBV25-1	TRBD2	TRBJ2-3	CASSELDVAGGDTQYF	TGTGCCAGCAGTGAATTGGACGTAGCGGGAGGAGATACGCAGTATTTT
-	TRBV28	TRBD2	TRBJ2-1	CASSWASGRNEQFF	TGTGCCAGCAGTTGGGCTAGCGGGAGGAATGAGCAGTTCTTC
-	TRBV29-1	-	TRBJ2-6	CSVEVSGANVLTF	TGCAGCGTTGAGGTCTCTGGGGCCAACGTCCTGACTTTC
-	TRBV7-2	-	TRBJ2-1	CASSLGWGRAGTYNEQFF	TGTGCCAGCAGCTTAGGTTGGGGGCGTGCGGGGACCTACAATGAGCAGTTCTTC
-	TRBV7-2	-	TRBJ2-2	CASSSDRIAGELFF	TGTGCCAGCAGCTCCGACAGGATCGCCGGGGAGCTGTTTTTT
-	TRBV11-2	TRBD1	TRBJ2-5	CASSRDRGGTQYF	TGTGCCAGCAGTCGGGACAGGGGGGGGACCCAGTACTTC
-	TRBV19	TRBD1	TRBJ1-1	CASSTGDSLNTEAFF	TGTGCCAGTAGTACGGGGGACAGCCTGAACACTGAAGCTTTCTTT
-	TRBV7-9	-	TRBJ1-4	CASSLAVGGNEKLFF	TGTGCCAGCAGCTTAGCGGTGGGCGGAAATGAAAAACTGTTTTTT
-	TRBV5-1	-	TRBJ1-1	CASSLGSRSTEAFF	TGCGCCAGCAGCTTGGGTTCAAGGAGCACTGAAGCTTTCTTT
-	TRBV10-2	TRBD2	TRBJ2-1	CASSEYLAGVNEQFF	TGCGCCAGCAGTGAGTACCTAGCGGGAGTAAATGAGCAGTTCTTC
-	TRBV7-3	-	TRBJ1-5	CASSFGPGEPQHF	TGTGCCAGCAGCTTTGGGCCCGGTGAGCCCCAGCATTTT
-	TRBV27	-	TRBJ2-7	CASSLRVGPAYEQYF	TGTGCCAGCAGTTTACGGGTAGGCCCAGCCTACGAGCAGTACTTC
-	TRBV29-1	TRBD1	TRBJ1-1	CSPSKDREGTEAFF	TGCAGCCCATCTAAGGACAGGGAGGGCACTGAAGCTTTCTTT
-	TRBV5-1	TRBD1	TRBJ1-4	CASSLDYDRGGTNEKLFF	TGCGCCAGCAGCTTGGATTACGACAGGGGAGGGACTAATGAAAAACTGTTTTTT
-	TRBV7-2	TRBD2	TRBJ2-4	CASSPGLAGVLAKNIQYF	TGTGCCAGCAGTCCGGGACTAGCGGGGGTCTTAGCCAAAAACATTCAGTACTTC
-	TRBV5-6	-	TRBJ1-1	CASILGIGRNTEAFF	TGTGCCAGCATCCTGGGAATAGGGCGAAACACTGAAGCTTTCTTT